This T cell receptor beta chain stems from a study of blood T cell repertoires in COVID-19. Overall study: Samples taken during acute and convalescent COVID-19 were collected in the United States, Italy and Spain.

V shed 4 bases and J 5 bases; nucleotides not matched to a gene: 4. CDR3 length: 15 residues. CDR1 KGHDR and CDR2 SFDVKD come from the germline V gene. This clone came up many times. Adults between roughly 18 and 89 years of age took part from more than 20 US areas. Clinical histories supplied by participants themselves formed the basis of cohort assignment. Generated by immunoSEQ multiplex PCR, the TCRdb table keeps only in-frame clones and is missing some. This sample yields 180,000 or so clones, of which around 82% are seen a single time; 3.6% belongs to the top ten. The sample comprised PBMCs or T cells enriched from blood (not recorded which). This TCR was sampled from a woman aged 45-60 years in a cohort exposed to, infected with or recovered from COVID-19 (not recorded which). The genes are TRBV24-1 and TRBJ2-5; 12 bases fit TRBD1. This chain's CDR3 is CATSEGTGGEETQYF. CDR3 DNA: TGTGCCACCAGTGAGGGGACAGGGGGCGAGGAGACCCAGTACTTC.